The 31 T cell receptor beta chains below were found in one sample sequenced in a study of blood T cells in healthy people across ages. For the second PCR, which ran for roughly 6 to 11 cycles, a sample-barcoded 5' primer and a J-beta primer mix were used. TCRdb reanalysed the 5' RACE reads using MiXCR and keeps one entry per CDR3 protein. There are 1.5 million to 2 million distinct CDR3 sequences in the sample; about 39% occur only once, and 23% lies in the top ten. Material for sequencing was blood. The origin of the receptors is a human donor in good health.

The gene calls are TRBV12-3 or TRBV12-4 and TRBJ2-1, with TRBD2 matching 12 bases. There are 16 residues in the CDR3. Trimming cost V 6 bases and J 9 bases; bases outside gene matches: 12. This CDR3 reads CASRWGTSGSWGEQFF. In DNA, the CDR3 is TGTGCCAGCAGGTGGGGGACTAGCGGGTCGTGGGGTGAGCAGTTCTTC.

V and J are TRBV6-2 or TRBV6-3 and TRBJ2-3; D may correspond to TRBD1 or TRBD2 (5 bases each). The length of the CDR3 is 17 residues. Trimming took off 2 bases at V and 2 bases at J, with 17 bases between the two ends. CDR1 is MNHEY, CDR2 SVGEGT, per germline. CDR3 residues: CASSYGWDGETTDTQYF. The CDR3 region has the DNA TGTGCCAGCAGTTACGGATGGGACGGAGAGACCACAGATACGCAGTATTTT.

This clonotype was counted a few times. The CDR3 DNA reads TGTGCCAGCAGCTTAGACCGACAGGGAGGTGGCTACACCTTC. This codes for CASSLDRQGGGYTF. The rearrangement uses TRBV7-8 and TRBJ1-2; TRBD1 matches 7 bases. Germline loops: CDR1 SGHVS, CDR2 FQNEAQ. V lost 1 base to trimming and J lost 7 bases; unmatched junction nucleotides: 6. This CDR3 has 14 amino acids.

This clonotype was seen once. This CDR3 reads CATSDSGQGGSQPQHF. In DNA, the CDR3 is TGTGCCACCAGTGATTCGGGACAGGGGGGTAGTCAGCCCCAGCATTTT. The chain links TRBV24-1 to TRBJ1-5, with 11 bases identical to TRBD1. The CDR3 has 16 amino acids. Looked up from germline, CDR1 is KGHDR and CDR2 is SFDVKD. Unmatched junction bases numbered 5, after V lost 2 bases and J lost 6 bases.

In DNA, the CDR3 is TGCGCCAGCAGCCCCGGGACTAGCGGGGGGGATCTTCCCTCCTACGAGCAGTACTTC. It yields the protein CASSPGTSGGDLPSYEQYF. The chain links TRBV4-3 to TRBJ2-7, with 16 nucleotides matching TRBD2. V lost 4 bases and J lost 0; bases outside the gene matches: 9. Germline V CDR1 and CDR2: LGHNA, YSLEER. The CDR3 loop spans 19 amino acids.

The CDR3 is CASSSPEDRVEETQYF. CDR3 nucleotide sequence: TGTGCCAGCAGCTCCCCCGAAGACAGGGTGGAAGAGACCCAGTACTTC. The chain links TRBV5-8 to TRBJ2-5, with 7 bases lining up with TRBD1. Germline trimming cut 3 bases from V and 3 bases from J; bases unmatched to any gene: 11. Germline values: CDR1 SGHTS, CDR2 YDEGEE. This CDR3 spans 16 amino acids.

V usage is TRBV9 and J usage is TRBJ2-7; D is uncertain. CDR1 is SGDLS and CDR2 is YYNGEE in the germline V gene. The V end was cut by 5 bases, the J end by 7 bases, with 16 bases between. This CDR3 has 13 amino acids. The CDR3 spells CASSVALGLEQYF. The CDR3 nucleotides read TGTGCCAGCAGTGTTGCATTGGGGTTGGAGCAGTACTTC. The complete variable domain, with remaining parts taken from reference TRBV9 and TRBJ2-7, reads DSGVTQTPKHLITATGQRVTLRCSPRSGDLSVYWYQQSLDQGLQFLIQYYNGEERAKGNILERFSAQQFPDLHSELNLSSLELGDSALYFCASSVALGLEQYFGPGTRLTVT.

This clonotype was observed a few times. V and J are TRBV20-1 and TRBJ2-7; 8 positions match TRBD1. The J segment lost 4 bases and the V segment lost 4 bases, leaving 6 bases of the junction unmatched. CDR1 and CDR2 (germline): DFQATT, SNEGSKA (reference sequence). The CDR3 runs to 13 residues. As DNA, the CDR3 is TGCAGTGCTAAGGGACAGGAGAGATACGAGCAGTACTTC. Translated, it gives CSAKGQERYEQYF.

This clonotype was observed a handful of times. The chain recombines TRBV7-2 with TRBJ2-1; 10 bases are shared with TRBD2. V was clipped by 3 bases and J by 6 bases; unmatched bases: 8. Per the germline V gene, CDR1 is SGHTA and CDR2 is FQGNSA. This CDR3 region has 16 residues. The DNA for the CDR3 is TGTGCCAGCAGCTTGACTTCTAGCGGGGGCCGCAATGAGCAGTTCTTC. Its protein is CASSLTSSGGRNEQFF.

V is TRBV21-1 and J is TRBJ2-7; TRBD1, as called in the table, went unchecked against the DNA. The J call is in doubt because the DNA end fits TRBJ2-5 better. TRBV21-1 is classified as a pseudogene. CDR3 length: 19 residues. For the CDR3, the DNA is TGTGCCAGCAACGTCCCCCCGAACTCGATCAAGGACAGTTCAGAGACCCAGTACTTC. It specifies CASNVPPNSIKDSSETQYF.

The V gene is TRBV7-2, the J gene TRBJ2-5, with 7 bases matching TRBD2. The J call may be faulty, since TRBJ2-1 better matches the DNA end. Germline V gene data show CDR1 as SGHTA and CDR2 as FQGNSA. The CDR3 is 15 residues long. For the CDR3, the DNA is TGTGCCAGCAGCTTACGGGGGGTACTAGGAGAGACCCAGTTCTTC. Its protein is CASSLRGVLGETQFF.

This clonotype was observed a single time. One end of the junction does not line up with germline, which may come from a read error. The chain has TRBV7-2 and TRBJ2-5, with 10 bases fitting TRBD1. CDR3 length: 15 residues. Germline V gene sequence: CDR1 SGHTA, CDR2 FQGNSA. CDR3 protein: CASSLWDRGQETRYF. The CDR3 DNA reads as TGTGCCAGCAGCTTATGGGACAGGGGCCAAGAGACCCGGTACTTC.

Here the CDR3 reads CASSLCGDRPYEQYF. The CDR3 bases are TGTGCCAGCAGCCTCTGCGGCGACAGACCCTACGAGCAGTACTTC. J is TRBJ2-5 and V is TRBV5-5; tentatively, D is TRBD1 (5 bases). The tail of the sequence fits TRBJ2-7 better, so the J call may be wrong. Germline lookup yields CDR1 SGHKS and CDR2 YYEKEE (reference sequence). The CDR3 runs 15 residues.

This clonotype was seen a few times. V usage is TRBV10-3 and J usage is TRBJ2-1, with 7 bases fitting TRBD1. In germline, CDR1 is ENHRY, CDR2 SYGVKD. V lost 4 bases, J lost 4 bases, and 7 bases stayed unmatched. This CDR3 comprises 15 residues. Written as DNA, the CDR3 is TGTGCCATCAGTGGGGGCAGGGGGTCATACAATGAGCAGTTCTTC. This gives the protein CAISGGRGSYNEQFF.

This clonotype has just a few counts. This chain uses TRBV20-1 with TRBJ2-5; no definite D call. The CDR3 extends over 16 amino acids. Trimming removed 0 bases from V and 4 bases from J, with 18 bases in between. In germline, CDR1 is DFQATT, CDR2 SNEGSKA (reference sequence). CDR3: CSARDRRFRGGETQYF. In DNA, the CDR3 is TGCAGTGCTAGAGATAGAAGATTCAGAGGCGGAGAGACCCAGTACTTC.

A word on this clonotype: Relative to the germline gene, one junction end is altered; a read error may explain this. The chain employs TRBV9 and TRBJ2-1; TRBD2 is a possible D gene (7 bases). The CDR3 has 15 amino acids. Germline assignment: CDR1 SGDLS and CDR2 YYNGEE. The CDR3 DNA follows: TGTGCCAGCAGTGTAGGGGGGGGGCCGAGAAATGAGCAGTTCTTC. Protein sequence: CASSVGGGPRNEQFF.

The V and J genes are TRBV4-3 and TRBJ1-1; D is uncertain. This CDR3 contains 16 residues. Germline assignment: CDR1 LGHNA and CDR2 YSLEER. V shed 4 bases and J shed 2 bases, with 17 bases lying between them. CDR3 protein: CASSLLGRLLNTEAFF. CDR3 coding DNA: TGCGCCAGCAGCCTCCTAGGGAGACTCCTAAACACTGAAGCTTTCTTT.

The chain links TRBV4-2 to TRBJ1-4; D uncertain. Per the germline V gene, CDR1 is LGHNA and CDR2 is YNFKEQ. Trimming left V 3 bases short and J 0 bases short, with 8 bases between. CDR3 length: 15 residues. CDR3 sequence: CASSQRPSTNEKLFF. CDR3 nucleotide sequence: TGTGCCAGCAGCCAGAGACCCTCAACTAATGAAAAACTGTTTTTT.

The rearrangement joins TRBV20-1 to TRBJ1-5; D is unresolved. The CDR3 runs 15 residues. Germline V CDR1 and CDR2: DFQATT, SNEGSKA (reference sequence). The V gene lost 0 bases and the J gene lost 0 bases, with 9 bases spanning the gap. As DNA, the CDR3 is TGCAGTGCTAGAGATGTTGTGAGTAGCAATCAGCCCCAGCATTTT. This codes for CSARDVVSSNQPQHF.

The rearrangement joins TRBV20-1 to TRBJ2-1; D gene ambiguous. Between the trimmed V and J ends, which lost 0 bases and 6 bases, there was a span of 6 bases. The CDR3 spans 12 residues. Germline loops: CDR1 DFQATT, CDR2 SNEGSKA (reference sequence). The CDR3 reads CSAREWVNEQFF. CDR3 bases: TGCAGTGCTAGAGAATGGGTCAATGAGCAGTTCTTC.

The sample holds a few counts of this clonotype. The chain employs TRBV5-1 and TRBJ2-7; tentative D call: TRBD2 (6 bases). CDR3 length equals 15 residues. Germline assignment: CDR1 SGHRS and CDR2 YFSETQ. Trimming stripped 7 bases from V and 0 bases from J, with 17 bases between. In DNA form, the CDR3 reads TGCGCCAGCGGGAGGACCGCGACAACCTCCTACGAGCAGTACTTC. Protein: CASGRTATTSYEQYF. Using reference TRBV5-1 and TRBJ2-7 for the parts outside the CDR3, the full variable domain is KAGVTQTPRYLIKTRGQQVTLSCSPISGHRSVSWYQQTPGQGLQFLFEYFSETQRNKGNFPGRFSGRQFSNSRSEMNVSTLELGDSALYLCASGRTATTSYEQYFGPGTRLTVT.

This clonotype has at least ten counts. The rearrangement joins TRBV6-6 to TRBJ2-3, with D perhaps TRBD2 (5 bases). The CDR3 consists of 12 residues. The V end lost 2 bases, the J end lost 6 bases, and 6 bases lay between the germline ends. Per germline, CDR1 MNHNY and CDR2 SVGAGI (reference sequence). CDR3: CASSYRGDTQYF. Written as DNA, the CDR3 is TGTGCCAGCAGTTACCGCGGGGATACGCAGTATTTT.

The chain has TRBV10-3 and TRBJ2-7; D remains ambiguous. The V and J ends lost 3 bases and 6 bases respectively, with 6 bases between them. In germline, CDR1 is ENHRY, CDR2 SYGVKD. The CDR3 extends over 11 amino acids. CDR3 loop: CAISDVGEQYF. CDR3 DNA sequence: TGTGCCATCAGTGATGTGGGCGAGCAGTACTTC.

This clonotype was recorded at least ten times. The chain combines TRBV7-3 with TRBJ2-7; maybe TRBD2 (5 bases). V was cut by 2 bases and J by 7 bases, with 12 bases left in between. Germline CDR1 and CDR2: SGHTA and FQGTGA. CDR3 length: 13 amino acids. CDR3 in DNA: TGTGCCAGCAGCTTACTACTAGGTAGAGAGCAGTACTTC. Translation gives CASSLLLGREQYF.

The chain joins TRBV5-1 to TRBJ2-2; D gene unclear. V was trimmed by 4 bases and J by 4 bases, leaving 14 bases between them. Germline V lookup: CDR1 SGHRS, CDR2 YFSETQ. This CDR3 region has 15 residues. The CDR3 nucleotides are TGCGCCAGCAGCCTATCTATGACGGGCACCGGGGAGCTGTTTTTT. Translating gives CASSLSMTGTGELFF.

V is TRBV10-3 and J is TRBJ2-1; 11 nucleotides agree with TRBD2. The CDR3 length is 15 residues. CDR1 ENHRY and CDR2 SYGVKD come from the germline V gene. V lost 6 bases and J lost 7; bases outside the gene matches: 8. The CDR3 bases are TGTGCCATCAGGGAACTAGCGGGGGAGGGGAATGAGCAGTTCTTC. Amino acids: CAIRELAGEGNEQFF.

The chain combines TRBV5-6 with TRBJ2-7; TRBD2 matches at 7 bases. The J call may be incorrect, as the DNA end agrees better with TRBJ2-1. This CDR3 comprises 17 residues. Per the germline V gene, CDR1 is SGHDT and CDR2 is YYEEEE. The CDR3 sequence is CASSLEGWEGTINEQFF. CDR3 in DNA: TGTGCCAGCAGCTTGGAGGGGTGGGAGGGAACGATAAATGAGCAGTTCTTC.

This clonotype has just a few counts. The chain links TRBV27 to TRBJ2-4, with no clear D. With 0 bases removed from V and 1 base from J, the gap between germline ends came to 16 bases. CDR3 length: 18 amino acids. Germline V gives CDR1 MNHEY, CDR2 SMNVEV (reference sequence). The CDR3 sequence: CASSLSWHLLRAKNIQYF. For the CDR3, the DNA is TGTGCCAGCAGTTTATCGTGGCACCTGCTTAGGGCCAAAAACATTCAGTACTTC.

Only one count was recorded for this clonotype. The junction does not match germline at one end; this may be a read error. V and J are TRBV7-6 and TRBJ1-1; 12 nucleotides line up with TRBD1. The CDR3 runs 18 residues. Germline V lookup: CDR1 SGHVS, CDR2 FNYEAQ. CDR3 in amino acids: CVSSLVVTGQGANTEAFF. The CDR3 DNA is TGTGTCAGCAGCTTAGTGGTTACGGGACAGGGGGCGAACACTGAAGCTTTCTTT.

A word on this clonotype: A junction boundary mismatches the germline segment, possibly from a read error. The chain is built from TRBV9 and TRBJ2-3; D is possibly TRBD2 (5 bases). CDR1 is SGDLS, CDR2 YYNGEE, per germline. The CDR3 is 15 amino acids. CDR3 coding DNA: TGTGCCGGCAGCGCCGGAGGTGGGGGCACAGATACGCAGTATTTT. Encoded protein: CAGSAGGGGTDTQYF.

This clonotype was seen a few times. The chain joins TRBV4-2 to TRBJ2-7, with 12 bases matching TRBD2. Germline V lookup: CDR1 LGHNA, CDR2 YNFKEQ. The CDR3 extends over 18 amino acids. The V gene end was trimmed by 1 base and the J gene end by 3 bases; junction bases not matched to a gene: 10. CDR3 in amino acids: CASSQGLAGGRGYYEQYF. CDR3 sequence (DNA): TGTGCCAGCAGCCAAGGCCTAGCGGGGGGGAGGGGATACTACGAGCAGTACTTC.